Described below is a single T cell receptor (beta chain) sequence and its context. Authors' data handling: Using reference gene primer amplification, nucleated cell counts were estimated. Produced via immunoSEQ multiplex PCR; TCRdb's table is partial and in-frame only. Clone size and the V and J calls come from that table; the DNA yielded D and trimming. This sample has about 140,000 clones, with around 90% found just once. These data are taken from a study of blood T cell repertoires in COVID-19. The wider study: Italy, Spain and the United States were the sources of the convalescent and acute COVID-19 samples. PBMCs, B-cell-depleted T cells, or T cells provided the cDNA or gDNA that made up the material.

Trimming removed 6 bases from V and 4 bases from J; junction bases left unmatched: 16. Germline CDR1 LNHDA, CDR2 SQIVND (reference sequence). The CDR3 spans 18 residues. The sequencing sample was made of peripheral blood. The sequence derives from a man between 65 and 80 years old with acute or convalescent COVID-19. This sequence joins TRBV19 and TRBJ2-2, with TRBD1 matching 8 bases. This CDR3 is CASRSPWGQGATTGELFF. The CDR3, as DNA: TGTGCCAGTAGGTCACCATGGGGCCAGGGGGCGACCACCGGGGAGCTGTTTTTT.